Below, 27 T cell receptor beta chains from the same sample are listed, as sequenced in a study of blood T cell repertoires in COVID-19. Some clones are missing from TCRdb's copy, which holds only in-frame ones; the method was immunoSEQ multiplex PCR. Found here are 200,000 or so clones, just over 85% of them singletons; the top ten hold over 3%. The sample comprised PBMCs or T cells enriched from blood (not recorded which). These receptors were taken from a woman aged 40-49 years with acute COVID-19.

The J gene is TRBJ1-1, the V gene TRBV5-8, with TRBD1 matching over 10 bases. The V gene end was trimmed by 1 base and the J gene end by 3 bases; junction bases not matched to a gene: 15. This CDR3 has 19 amino acids. Germline V gene lookup returns CDR1 SGHTS and CDR2 YDEGEE. This CDR3 is CASSLYGTGVLDDHTEAFF. The CDR3 DNA is TGTGCCAGCAGCTTGTACGGGACAGGGGTTCTTGACGACCACACTGAAGCTTTCTTT.

The V call is TRBV6-5, the J call TRBJ2-1, with D possibly TRBD2 on 7 matching bases. Germline V gene lookup returns CDR1 MNHEY and CDR2 SVGAGI. CDR3 size: 15 residues. The V and J ends lost 0 bases and 7 bases respectively, with 13 bases between them. The chain's CDR3 is CASSYSGGPGNEQFF. The DNA for the CDR3 is TGTGCCAGCAGTTACTCGGGGGGGCCTGGTAATGAGCAGTTCTTC.

The V and J genes are TRBV7-3 and TRBJ1-6, with D maybe TRBD1 (5 bases). The germline V and J ends were trimmed by 2 bases and 7 bases, with 9 bases remaining between them. Per germline, CDR1 SGHTA and CDR2 FQGTGA. The CDR3 extends over 14 amino acids. The CDR3 nucleotides read TGTGCCAGCAGCTTAGCCAGGGCAAATTCACCCCTCCACTTT. This gives the protein CASSLARANSPLHF. Together with reference TRBV7-3 and TRBJ1-6, the CDR3 gives the full variable domain: GAGVSQTPSNKVTEKGKYVELRCDPISGHTALYWYRQSLGQGPEFLIYFQGTGAADDSGLPNDRFFAVRPEGSVSTLKIQRTERGDSAVYLCASSLARANSPLHFGNGTRLTVT.

The chain couples TRBV5-6 to TRBJ2-1, with D perhaps TRBD1 (5 bases). Trimming took 4 bases from V and 2 from J, leaving 13 bases between them. The CDR3 covers 15 residues. Germline V lookup: CDR1 SGHDT, CDR2 YYEEEE. The chain's CDR3 is CASSPQGRAYNEQFF. Here the CDR3 DNA reads TGTGCCAGCAGCCCCCAGGGAAGGGCCTACAATGAGCAGTTCTTC.

The chain has TRBV12-5 and TRBJ1-1; D unclear. The germline CDR1 and CDR2 sequences are LGHNT and FRNRAP. The CDR3 covers 15 residues. Trimming took off 0 bases at V and 1 base at J, with 9 bases between the two ends. CDR3 sequence reads: CASGLVLSGNTEAFF. The CDR3 nucleotides are TGTGCTAGTGGTTTGGTACTGTCAGGGAACACTGAAGCTTTCTTT.

The table lists this clone with a count of one. The rearrangement uses TRBV12-3 or TRBV12-4 and TRBJ1-1, with a weak D call TRBD1 (6 bases). Trimming took off 5 bases at V and 11 bases at J, with 15 bases between the two ends. CDR3 length equals 12 residues. The CDR3 here is CASSPRQALAFF. The CDR3 region has the DNA TGTGCCAGCAGTCCGCGACAGGCTCTGGCTTTCTTT.

The genes are TRBV9 and TRBJ1-2, with D perhaps matching TRBD1 (5 bases). V lost 4 bases and J lost 4, with 17 bases in between. This CDR3 is 15 amino acids long. Germline CDR1 reads SGDLS; CDR2 reads YYNGEE. CDR3 sequence: CASSYGGAPLYGYTF. As DNA, the CDR3 is TGTGCCAGCAGCTACGGAGGGGCACCCCTCTATGGCTACACCTTC.

The chain links TRBV9 to TRBJ1-1; possibly TRBD1 for D (6 bases). Trimming took off 4 bases at V and 3 bases at J, with 22 bases between the two ends. Germline V gene sequence: CDR1 SGDLS, CDR2 YYNGEE. The CDR3 has 17 residues. CDR3 residues: CASSPTGGGRADTEAFF. CDR3 nucleotides: TGTGCCAGCAGCCCTACGGGGGGCGGGCGAGCGGACACTGAAGCTTTCTTT.

This chain uses TRBV9 with TRBJ2-2, with a possible D match to TRBD2 (6 bases). Germline values: CDR1 SGDLS, CDR2 YYNGEE. There are 14 residues in the CDR3. V lost 7 bases to trimming and J lost 4 bases, with 14 bases between them. The chain's CDR3 is CASGLAKLTGELFF. CDR3 coding DNA: TGTGCCAGCGGGCTAGCGAAACTCACCGGGGAGCTGTTTTTT. The whole variable domain, remainder taken from reference TRBV9 and TRBJ2-2, is DSGVTQTPKHLITATGQRVTLRCSPRSGDLSVYWYQQSLDQGLQFLIQYYNGEERAKGNILERFSAQQFPDLHSELNLSSLELGDSALYFCASGLAKLTGELFFGEGSRLTVL.

This clone has a handful of counts. This chain joins TRBV19 and TRBJ1-4; 9 bases agree with TRBD1. This CDR3 comprises 15 residues. The germline gives CDR1 LNHDA, CDR2 SQIVND (reference sequence). V was clipped by 6 bases and J by 8 bases; unmatched bases: 10. CDR3 bases: TGTGCCAGTAGGAATCTCCGGGACAGGGACGAAAAACTGTTTTTT. This translates into CASRNLRDRDEKLFF.

Points on this clone: The junction differs from germline at one of its ends, possibly a read error. V gene TRBV7-3 combines with J gene TRBJ2-5; 9 bases map to TRBD1. This CDR3 has 15 residues. The germline gives CDR1 SGHTA, CDR2 FQGTGA. In DNA, the CDR3 is TGTGCCAGCAGCGTAACAGGGGGCGATGGAGAGACCCAGTACTTC. Translating gives CASSVTGGDGETQYF.

The V gene is TRBV9, the J gene TRBJ1-6; 10 nucleotides match TRBD1. The CDR3 covers 16 residues. V shed 0 bases and J 6 bases; nucleotides not matched to a gene: 3. Germline CDR1 SGDLS, CDR2 YYNGEE. The CDR3 coding sequence is TGTGCCAGCAGCGTAGGTCGGGACAGGGGTAATTCACCCCTCCACTTT. It codes for CASSVGRDRGNSPLHF.

The chain recombines TRBV11-2 with TRBJ2-1; tentative D call: TRBD2 (6 bases). Trimming left V 0 bases short and J 0 bases short, with 15 bases between. The CDR3 contains 18 residues. The germline CDR1 and CDR2 sequences are SGHAT and FQNNGV. The CDR3 DNA follows: TGTGCCAGCAGCTTAGACCACATACGGGGGTACTCCTACAATGAGCAGTTCTTC. This codes for CASSLDHIRGYSYNEQFF.

The V gene is TRBV24-1, the J gene TRBJ1-3; D gene uncertain. Germline assignment: CDR1 KGHDR and CDR2 SFDVKD. The CDR3 totals 13 residues. V lost 1 base to trimming and J lost 4 bases, with 4 bases between them. The CDR3 DNA sequence: TGTGCCACCAGTGATTTAACAGGAAACACCATATATTTT. Encoded protein: CATSDLTGNTIYF.

The V and J genes are TRBV15 and TRBJ1-2; D unclear. The CDR3 has 16 amino acids. V was cut by 3 bases and J by 3 bases, with 17 bases left in between. Germline assignment: CDR1 LNHNV and CDR2 YYDKDF (reference sequence). CDR3 residues: CATSSNRRIADYGYTF. In nucleotides, the CDR3 is TGTGCCACCAGCAGCAATAGACGGATCGCGGACTATGGCTACACCTTC.

The V gene is TRBV7-3, the J gene TRBJ2-1; 7 bases are shared with TRBD1. The V and J ends lost 5 bases and 0 bases, in that order; junction bases with no gene match: 4. The CDR3 length is 15 residues. Germline CDR1 reads SGHTA; CDR2 reads FQGTGA. The CDR3 spells CASSSRDSSYNEQFF. The CDR3, as DNA: TGTGCCAGCAGCAGCCGGGACAGCTCCTACAATGAGCAGTTCTTC.

The chain employs TRBV4-3 and TRBJ1-1, with 8 bases lining up with TRBD1. Germline CDR1 and CDR2: LGHNA and YSLEER. This CDR3 spans 16 amino acids. V was clipped by 0 bases and J by 1 base; unmatched bases: 4. The CDR3 region is CASSQDTGGRNTEAFF. The DNA for the CDR3 is TGCGCCAGCAGCCAAGATACAGGGGGGAGGAACACTGAAGCTTTCTTT.

This chain joins TRBV15 and TRBJ2-5, with D possibly TRBD1 on 5 matching bases. V lost 0 bases and J 3 bases, leaving 14 bases between the germline ends. Germline V gene sequence: CDR1 LNHNV, CDR2 YYDKDF (reference sequence). CDR3 length: 16 residues. The CDR3 spells CATSRDGADGEETQYF. Here the CDR3 DNA reads TGTGCCACCAGCAGAGATGGGGCAGATGGAGAAGAGACCCAGTACTTC.

This sequence joins TRBV4-3 and TRBJ2-2; 8 positions agree with TRBD1. The V segment lost 1 base and the J segment 6 bases; nucleotides outside the gene matches: 4. There are 15 residues in the CDR3. Germline V gene lookup returns CDR1 LGHNA and CDR2 YSLEER. The DNA for the CDR3 is TGCGCCAGCAGCCAAGGGGACAGGCAGGCCGGGGAGCTGTTTTTT. Translated: CASSQGDRQAGELFF.

This rearrangement joins TRBV12-5 to TRBJ2-5, with no clear D. The germline CDR1 and CDR2 sequences are LGHNT and FRNRAP. Trimming pared 3 bases from V and 3 bases from J, leaving 5 bases between. CDR3 size: 12 residues. The chain's CDR3 is CASGLFKETQYF. The CDR3 nucleotides are TGTGCTAGTGGTTTATTCAAAGAGACCCAGTACTTC.

This chain uses TRBV24-1 with TRBJ2-7, with a weak D call TRBD2 (6 bases). The V end was cut by 0 bases, the J end by 7 bases, with 15 bases between. Germline CDR1 reads KGHDR; CDR2 reads SFDVKD. The CDR3 length is 15 residues. The CDR3 nucleotides read TGTGCCACCAGTGATTTGACAGACGAGGAGGGGGAGCAGTACGTC. Amino acids: CATSDLTDEEGEQYV.

The chain has TRBV9 and TRBJ1-1; 11 nucleotides agree with TRBD1. The CDR3 is 16 residues long. V was clipped by 4 bases and J by 2 bases; unmatched bases: 7. CDR1 is SGDLS, CDR2 YYNGEE, per germline. As DNA, the CDR3 is TGTGCCAGCAGCCTGAGCGGACAGGGGGCCAACACTGAAGCTTTCTTT. This codes for CASSLSGQGANTEAFF.

V gene TRBV18 combines with J gene TRBJ1-1; D ambiguous. The CDR3 covers 15 residues. V was trimmed by 5 bases and J by 0 bases, leaving 13 bases between them. Per germline, CDR1 KGHSH and CDR2 LQKENI. The CDR3 sequence: CASSSGITMNTEAFF. The DNA of the CDR3 is TGTGCCAGCTCATCCGGTATTACCATGAACACTGAAGCTTTCTTT.

This sequence joins TRBV7-9 and TRBJ1-6, with 7 bases fitting TRBD1. J was trimmed by 9 bases and V by 6 bases; bases with no gene match: 5. The CDR3 spans 13 residues. Germline V CDR1 and CDR2: SEHNR, FQNEAQ (reference sequence). CDR3 DNA: TGTGCCAGCAGGACAGGGCTGGCTTCACCCCTCCACTTT. Protein sequence: CASRTGLASPLHF.

The V gene is TRBV30, the J gene TRBJ1-1; TRBD1 matches at 7 bases. The CDR3 runs to 14 residues. V lost 2 bases and J lost 2; bases outside the gene matches: 5. Looked up from germline, CDR1 is GTSNPN and CDR2 is SVGIG (reference sequence). CDR3 loop: CAWSLGTVNTEAFF. DNA for the CDR3: TGTGCCTGGAGTCTTGGGACAGTAAACACTGAAGCTTTCTTT.

This rearrangement joins TRBV14 to TRBJ1-1; D gene unclear. Germline V gene sequence: CDR1 SGHDN, CDR2 FVKESK. Trimming removed 4 bases at V and 2 bases at J, with 17 bases between. This CDR3 region has 16 residues. The CDR3 coding sequence is TGTGCCAGCAGCCCCGATTTGGGGAGGATAAACACTGAAGCTTTCTTT. This codes for CASSPDLGRINTEAFF.

The chain employs TRBV10-3 and TRBJ2-3; 13 bases line up with TRBD2. Per germline, CDR1 ENHRY and CDR2 SYGVKD. J was trimmed by 10 bases and V by 11 bases; bases with no gene match: 6. The CDR3 covers 12 residues. The CDR3 nucleotides read TGTGCCTCGGGACTAGCGGGGAGGTCGCAGTATTTT. Translated, it gives CASGLAGRSQYF.